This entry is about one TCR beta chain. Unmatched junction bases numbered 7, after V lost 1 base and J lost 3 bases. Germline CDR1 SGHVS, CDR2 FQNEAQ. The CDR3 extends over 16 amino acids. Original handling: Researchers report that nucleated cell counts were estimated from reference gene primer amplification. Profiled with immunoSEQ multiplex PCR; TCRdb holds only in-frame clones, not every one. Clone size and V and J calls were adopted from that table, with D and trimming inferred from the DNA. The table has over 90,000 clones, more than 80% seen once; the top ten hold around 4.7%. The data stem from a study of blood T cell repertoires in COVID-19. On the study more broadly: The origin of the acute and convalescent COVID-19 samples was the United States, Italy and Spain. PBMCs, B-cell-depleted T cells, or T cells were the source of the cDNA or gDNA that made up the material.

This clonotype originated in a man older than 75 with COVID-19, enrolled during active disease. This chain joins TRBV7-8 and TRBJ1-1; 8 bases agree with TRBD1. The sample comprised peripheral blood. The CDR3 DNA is TGTGCCAGCAGCTTAGGCAGGGGGCAACGCGACACTGAAGCTTTCTTT. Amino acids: CASSLGRGQRDTEAFF.